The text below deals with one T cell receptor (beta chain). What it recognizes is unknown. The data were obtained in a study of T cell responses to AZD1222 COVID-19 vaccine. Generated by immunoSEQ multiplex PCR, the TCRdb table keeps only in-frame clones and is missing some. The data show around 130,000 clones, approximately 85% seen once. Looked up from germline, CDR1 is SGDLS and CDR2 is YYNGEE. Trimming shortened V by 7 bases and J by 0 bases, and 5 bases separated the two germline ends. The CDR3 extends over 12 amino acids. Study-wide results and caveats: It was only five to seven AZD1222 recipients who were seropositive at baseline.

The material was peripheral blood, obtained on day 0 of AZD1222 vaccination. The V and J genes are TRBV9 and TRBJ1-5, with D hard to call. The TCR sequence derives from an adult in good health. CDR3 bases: TGTGCCAGCGGAGGTAGCAATCAGCCCCAGCATTTT. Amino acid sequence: CASGGSNQPQHF.